This T cell receptor (beta chain) was profiled in a study of cytomegalovirus exposure and HLA in healthy donors. Study-level findings and limits: A later analysis reportedly identified an Asian-associated ancestry cluster as carrying fewer N-insertions than the 666-donor mean.

As for this clone: Its specificity is not known.

13 Jbeta primers and 60 Vbeta primers were used for the PCR. Assay: immunoSEQ multiplex PCR; the TCRdb copy retains only in-frame clones and omits some. Among over 250,000 clones, around 86% were seen once, and the ten largest hold roughly 4%. This CDR3 region has 14 residues. V lost 8 bases, J lost 1 base, and 7 bases stayed unmatched. Germline V CDR1 and CDR2: SGHAT, FQNNGV. What was sequenced was PBMCs. The clonotype originates from a man between 40 and 49 years old in good health and CMV-seropositive. This rearrangement joins TRBV11-2 to TRBJ2-7, with 8 bases matching TRBD2. The CDR3 loop reads CASVRGGLSYEQYF. CDR3 nucleotide sequence: TGTGCCAGCGTCCGGGGGGGACTATCCTACGAGCAGTACTTC.